Following are 15 T cell receptor beta chains from one sample sequenced in a study of cytomegalovirus exposure and HLA in healthy donors (dated 2017 in TCRdb). The library was made by the immunoSEQ multiplex PCR assay. The multiplex PCR relied on a mix of 60 forward primers for TCR Vbeta segments and 13 reverse primers for TCR Jbeta segments. Held by TCRdb, this immuneACCESS table contains in-frame sequences only and omits some clones. Under half of the omission traces to an unresolved V gene where checked; the cause of the rest is unknown. The sample table contains roughly 280,000 clones; only one count was recorded for approximately 70% of them. The leading ten clones occupy under 3% of the sample. Sequencing was performed on PBMCs. These receptors all stem from a female donor in good health and CMV-seronegative.

The chain has TRBV5-4 and TRBJ2-2; 7 bases are a match to TRBD2. CDR1 and CDR2 (germline): SGHNT, YYREEE (reference sequence). Trimming took 3 bases from V and 4 from J; bases not matched to a gene: 3. The CDR3 totals 14 residues. CDR3 protein: CASSSGGSTGELFF. In nucleotides, the CDR3 is TGTGCCAGCAGCTCGGGGGGAAGCACCGGGGAGCTGTTTTTT.

The chain employs TRBV28 and TRBJ2-7; 8 bases are shared with TRBD2. The CDR3 loop spans 14 amino acids. CDR1 and CDR2 (germline): MDHEN, SYDVKM. V lost 3 bases to trimming and J lost 4 bases; unmatched junction nucleotides: 5. The CDR3: CASSFGGLAYEQYF. In DNA form, the CDR3 reads TGTGCCAGCAGTTTTGGCGGACTAGCTTACGAGCAGTACTTC.

This clone turned up a few times. V is TRBV10-3 and J is TRBJ2-7; 14 nucleotides match TRBD2. The CDR3 consists of 16 residues. Unmatched junction bases numbered 7, after V lost 6 bases and J lost 3 bases. Germline V lookup: CDR1 ENHRY, CDR2 SYGVKD. The CDR3 loop is CAISAGTSGRYYEQYF. CDR3 in DNA: TGTGCCATCAGCGCCGGGACTAGCGGGAGATACTACGAGCAGTACTTC.

V and J are TRBV5-1 and TRBJ2-3; D might be TRBD1 (5 bases). CDR3 length: 14 residues. The V gene's germline CDR1 is SGHRS and CDR2 YFSETQ. The germline V and J ends were trimmed by 0 bases and 1 base, with 6 bases remaining between them. CDR3 coding DNA: TGCGCCAGCAGCTTGGGGGGCGGCACAGATACGCAGTATTTT. Its protein is CASSLGGGTDTQYF.

J is TRBJ2-7 and V is TRBV7-3; 8 bases line up with TRBD2. CDR1 and CDR2 from the germline V gene are SGHTA and FQGTGA. The CDR3 consists of 15 residues. The junction had 10 bases not matched to a gene; V was cut back by 5 bases and J by 4 bases. CDR3 DNA sequence: TGTGCCAGCAGCCCAGCAGCGGGAGAGACGTACGAGCAGTACTTC. This translates into CASSPAAGETYEQYF.

This chain joins TRBV5-1 and TRBJ2-7; TRBD2 matches at 8 bases. The CDR3 contains 14 residues. V dropped 5 bases and J dropped 5; count of bases not matched to a gene: 9. From germline, CDR1 is SGHRS and CDR2 YFSETQ. The CDR3 DNA is TGCGCCAGCAGGCGGGAGGCTTTCGGCCACGAGCAGTACTTC. As protein: CASRREAFGHEQYF.

In its sample, this clone was seen once. This sequence joins TRBV5-1 and TRBJ2-3; 12 positions match TRBD2. CDR3 length: 16 amino acids. Germline values: CDR1 SGHRS, CDR2 YFSETQ. V was clipped by 2 bases and J by 2 bases; unmatched bases: 3. The CDR3 region is CASSFRLAGATDTQYF. The CDR3 DNA reads as TGCGCCAGCAGCTTTCGACTAGCGGGGGCCACAGATACGCAGTATTTT.

This sequence joins TRBV29-1 and TRBJ2-7, with 9 bases lining up with TRBD1. There are 14 residues in the CDR3. V shed 7 bases, J shed 7 bases, and the junction held 14 bases outside the gene matches. Per germline, CDR1 SQVTM and CDR2 ANQGSEA. The CDR3 loop is CSAIPGQGKGEQYF. The CDR3 DNA is TGCAGCGCGATACCGGGACAGGGAAAGGGGGAGCAGTACTTC.

The V gene is TRBV7-2, the J gene TRBJ2-7; 9 bases are shared with TRBD1. Germline-derived CDR1 and CDR2 are SGHTA and FQGNSA. V trimming: 6 bases; J trimming: 2 bases; junction bases outside the gene matches: 17. The CDR3 consists of 18 residues. The CDR3 protein is CASSNSGTGRLVTYEQYF. For the CDR3, the DNA is TGTGCCAGCAGTAACTCCGGGACAGGGAGACTGGTTACCTACGAGCAGTACTTC.

CDR3 amino acids: CAWSPSAGGANQPQHF. The CDR3 coding sequence is TGTGCCTGGAGTCCCTCGGCGGGGGGCGCAAATCAGCCCCAGCATTTT. The rearrangement links TRBV30 to TRBJ1-5, with D perhaps TRBD1 (6 bases). Germline V lookup: CDR1 GTSNPN, CDR2 SVGIG (reference sequence). V lost 2 bases and J lost 4, with 18 bases in between. The CDR3 extends over 16 amino acids. Full variable domain (missing parts from reference TRBV30 and TRBJ1-5): SQTIHQWPATLVQPVGSPLSLECTVEGTSNPNLYWYRQAAGRGLQLLFYSVGIGQISSEVPQNLSASRPQDRQFILSSKKLLLSDSGFYLCAWSPSAGGANQPQHFGDGTRLSIL.

The chain combines TRBV9 with TRBJ2-5; a possible D gene is TRBD1 (6 bases). Germline V gene sequence: CDR1 SGDLS, CDR2 YYNGEE. The CDR3 runs 16 residues. V dropped 0 bases and J dropped 5 bases, with 17 bases sitting between them. This chain's CDR3 is CASSVGWRGQQETQYF. CDR3 in DNA: TGTGCCAGCAGCGTAGGGTGGCGTGGACAGCAGGAGACCCAGTACTTC.

This clone has only a few counts. The chain recombines TRBV2 with TRBJ2-5; 8 bases fit TRBD1. V gave up 5 bases and J gave up 2 bases; unmatched junction bases: 4. Germline V CDR1 and CDR2: SNHLY, FYNNEI. The CDR3 extends over 14 amino acids. The CDR3 here is CASSQDRVQETQYF. CDR3 in DNA: TGTGCCAGCAGTCAGGACAGGGTACAAGAGACCCAGTACTTC. Based on the CDR3 plus reference TRBV2 and TRBJ2-5, the full variable domain is EPEVTQTPSHQVTQMGQEVILRCVPISNHLYFYWYRQILGQKVEFLVSFYNNEISEKSEIFDDQFSVERPDGSNFTLKIRSTKLEDSAMYFCASSQDRVQETQYFGPGTRLLVL.

The chain carries TRBV5-1 and TRBJ2-6; D unclear. Trimming cost V 5 bases and J 4 bases, with 7 bases left between them. This CDR3 has 13 residues. Germline V gives CDR1 SGHRS, CDR2 YFSETQ. CDR3 in amino acids: CASRESGANVLTF. As DNA, the CDR3 is TGCGCCAGCAGAGAGTCCGGGGCCAACGTCCTGACTTTC. Complete variable domain (other parts from reference TRBV5-1 and TRBJ2-6): KAGVTQTPRYLIKTRGQQVTLSCSPISGHRSVSWYQQTPGQGLQFLFEYFSETQRNKGNFPGRFSGRQFSNSRSEMNVSTLELGDSALYLCASRESGANVLTFGAGSRLTVL.

This clone turned up a few times. Here the CDR3 reads CATSMGQREKLFF. CDR3 nucleotide sequence: TGTGCCACCAGCATGGGACAGCGAGAAAAACTGTTTTTT. The chain has TRBV15 and TRBJ1-4, with TRBD1 matching over 7 bases. Germline CDR1 LNHNV, CDR2 YYDKDF (reference sequence). The CDR3 totals 13 residues. Trimming at V came to 4 bases and at J to 8 bases, leaving 4 bases not matched to a gene.

The rearrangement uses TRBV29-1 and TRBJ1-1; tentative D call: TRBD1 (6 bases). This CDR3 is 12 amino acids long. Germline CDR1 is SQVTM and CDR2 is ANQGSEA. Deletions cut 7 bases from V and 5 bases from J, with 14 bases between. CDR3 residues: CSGSTGGTEAFF. Written as DNA, the CDR3 is TGCAGCGGGTCGACAGGAGGAACTGAAGCTTTCTTT.